This T cell receptor beta chain was identified in a study of cytomegalovirus exposure and HLA in healthy donors (dated by TCRdb to the late 2010s). In terms of the full investigation: According to an earlier analysis of 587 of the donors, roughly 180 million T cells yielded over 100 million unique TCR beta sequences and 276 Gb of sequence data. A handful of DR-DQ haplotypes were handled as single units for association and clustering because linkage in the cohort was strong. Across 300 to 400 genotyped donors of the cohort, an average of approximately 220,000 unique TCR beta nucleotide sequences per donor were sequenced, and roughly a sixth of those sequences were non-productive. Rather than drawing on any new phenotypic data, the later analysis identified candidate immune exposures from TCR beta sequences and the way those sequences occurred across donors. Alongside the repertoire data, information on donor age, sex, ethnicity and CMV serostatus was compiled. The study aimed to test whether signatures of past pathogen exposure could be identified by cataloging public T cell receptors. The genetic ancestry cluster associated with self-reported Caucasian donors included 81% of the 350 to 500 genotyped donors. HLA typing covered class I and class II loci at four-digit resolution. Every repertoire in the discovery cohort had been generated on one and the same sequencing platform. To decide whether each TCR beta V gene segment behaved as functional or pseudogenic, an earlier analysis of fewer than 750 of the donors relied on high-throughput TCR beta sequencing. Along with the roughly 610-subject first cohort, a separate validation cohort of around 110 different subjects was used. Genome-wide SNP genotypes for about 65% of the roughly 700 donors were used in a later genetic analysis, which treated that subset as a discovery cohort. To predict cytomegalovirus infection status, the study brought together high-throughput TCR immunosequencing, statistical association of individual TCRs with disease status, and machine learning. Typing coverage differed by locus: A, B, C, DRB1 and DQB1 were typed in about 629-630 donors, DQA1 in roughly 500, DPA1 in approximately 600, and DPB1 in 472. A later analysis re-analyzed previously published TCR beta repertoires from 666 donors and added high-resolution HLA genotyping to study TCR occurrence patterns. Roughly 300 gigabases of sequencing data and 91 million or so unique TCR sequences made up an early release that covered 500 to 650 HLA-typed donors. The T cell repertoires of 670 or so subjects were profiled by immunosequencing and related to cytomegalovirus serostatus.

Clipping removes 6 bases from V and 6 bases from J, with 10 as the unmatched junction base count. Taken from the germline V gene, the CDR1 and CDR2 loops are SNHLY and FYNNEI. From cysteine to phenylalanine, the CDR3 is 14 amino acids long. Here the CDR3 DNA is all that survives: 42 bases in frame from base 1. The cohort comprised 666 healthy bone marrow donors. At the time of sampling, every cohort member was nominally healthy, though immune exposures that went unrecorded were likely present. The donor tested CMV seropositive, placing the donor among the roughly 300 seropositive members of the cohort. A peripheral blood sample was provided by each donor, and peripheral blood mononuclear cells were used for TCR beta sequencing. Genomic DNA was extracted from the blood cell samples with the Qiagen DNeasy Blood Extraction Kit. A word on this clone: The antigen this receptor binds is unknown. Per-nucleotide qualities are absent, and no much larger clonotype sits a single base away.

Libraries were constructed by the immunoSEQ multiplex PCR assay. The multiplex PCR relied on a mix of 60 forward primers for TCR Vbeta segments and 13 reverse primers for TCR Jbeta segments. The CDR3 region of rearranged TCR beta genes was amplified from genomic DNA with a multiplex PCR assay. The amplified TCR beta libraries were sequenced on the Illumina HiSeq System as 87-base-pair reads. The original methods were these. Across the 666 repertoires, a later analysis counted 60 million to 90 million unique TCR beta chains, approximately 10 million of which were shared by at least two donors. To remove PCR and sequencing errors, raw reads were error-corrected and collapsed into unique sequences using a nearest-neighbor algorithm that merged closely related sequences. V, D and J gene segments were assigned by aligning CDR3 sequences to IMGT reference sequences. For a sequence to be retained, a match of at least six nucleotides to both a V gene segment and a J gene segment was required. Rearrangements were classified as productive when the CDR3 lacked stop codons and remained in frame with V and J, and all other rearrangements were classified as non-productive. Following IMGT convention, CDR3 was defined as the stretch from the second conserved V-encoded cysteine to the conserved J-encoded phenylalanine. The earlier analysis of about 610 of the donors excluded sequences that lacked an unambiguous match to a single V gene segment. An earlier analysis of some 610 of the donors called V segments functional above 56.7% productive rearrangements and segregating when the between-donor standard deviation exceeded 5%. A statistical classification framework was built to diagnose cytomegalovirus status from the catalog of TCR beta chain sequences. In a later analysis, V and J genes were assigned by comparing TCR nucleotide sequences against IMGT/GENE-DB human TR gene sequences. Using the TCRdist pipeline, a later analysis assigned CDR3 sequences along with most-parsimonious VDJ recombination scenarios. In a later analysis, each TCR beta chain was defined by its CDR3 amino acid sequence together with its V-gene family, and reads without a unique V-gene family were excluded. A later analysis removed over 500 highly shared, low-generation-probability nucleotide sequences to deal with suspected cross-contamination and a sequencing artifact. In a later analysis, a clonal expansion index was calculated for each public chain from normalized within-repertoire ranks of inferred template counts. In a later analysis, generation probabilities were computed using a VDJ recombination model fitted to out-of-frame rearrangements, and the results were checked against IGoR. In a later analysis, hypergeometric tests were used to score TCR-TCR, TCR-HLA and TCR-CMV co-occurrence, with a repertoire-size bias correction applied to TCR pairs. To estimate false discovery rates, a later analysis permuted the HLA or CMV assignments 20 times. A later analysis grouped co-occurring TCRs with DBSCAN, adding TCRdist sequence similarity when clustering within HLA-allele-positive subsets. For co-occurrence clustering, repertoires with fewer than 30,000 or more than 120,000 public chains were excluded, along with five repertoires with anomalous nucleotide sharing. Drawn from immuneACCESS, this table holds only the in-frame rearrangements with V and J called that TCRdb kept. Clones are partly lost; checked studies trace under half to an unresolved V gene and leave the rest unexplained. D and trimming come from the DNA, and the V and J calls and clone size come from that table. Counted in this sample were around 190,000 clones; approximately 70% of them appeared once. The ten largest clones add up to 3% to 4% of the sample.

Study-wide conclusions, independent of this receptor: Broadly in line with IMGT annotations, most TCR beta V segments showed up in productive rearrangements about 87% or about 30% of the time in an earlier analysis of several hundred of the donors. Most CMV-associated TCR beta chains appeared to be HLA-restricted in a later analysis, and the HLA associations seemed to be driven largely by CMV exposure. In the study, about 150 TCR beta chains were listed as associated with cytomegalovirus. Compared with the roughly 700-donor mean, donors in an Asian-associated ancestry cluster had fewer N-insertions in productive TCRs, according to a later genetic analysis. The earlier analysis of about 600 of the donors excluded approximately 15 rarely observed V segments, including chromosome 9 orphons, because counts were too low. Presence/absence analyses assumed roughly uniform sequencing depth across donors, an assumption that may not hold. A later analysis associated about 17,000 TCR beta sequences with specific HLA alleles at a false discovery rate of 0.05. A few of the identified cytomegalovirus-associated TCR beta chains were confirmed in vitro to be specific for cytomegalovirus antigens. In a later analysis, several top co-occurrence clusters were reported to appear linked to parvovirus B19, influenza, CMV and Epstein-Barr virus. A further reported finding was that TCR beta sequences accurately predicted the HLA-A and HLA-B alleles for most subjects in the first cohort. The 87-base-pair reads could not distinguish some IMGT-functional V segments, including TRBV6-2 and TRBV6-3, so those segments were excluded. Because HLA typing was missing for some donors at each locus, association tests included only the typed subset. A group of highly shared sequence variants was considered likely to be a technical artifact of the sequencing pipeline. Immune exposure information for the cohort was limited to CMV serostatus. The classifier was reported to diagnose cytomegalovirus status with high specificity and sensitivity in both the original cohort and the validation cohort. The authors suggested that the approach could potentially be generalized to other disease states and immunological phenotypes. When HLA alleles, especially DR and DQ, strongly co-occurred, TCR associations were difficult to assign to individual alleles. In a later analysis, the rate of TCR association differed among HLA loci, with DRB1 alleles having the most associated TCRs and HLA-C alleles having the fewest. Compared with equally common non-associated chains, HLA-associated TCR beta chains in a later analysis were more clonally expanded and had lower generation probabilities. In this cohort, only TCR beta chains were sequenced, and detectable features were limited by the absence of alpha or paired-chain data. V-gene and J-gene trimming of TCR beta chains was associated with a missense DCLRE1C variant in a later genetic analysis, and the association was replicated in an independent cohort. Across donors, most TCR sequences were observed very rarely, whereas some public TCRs were present in many individuals. Linkage disequilibrium might explain the correlated functional status among segregating V segments, but an unknown experimental factor could not be ruled out.

Material: PBMCs. This TCR was recovered from a woman younger than 45 in good health and CMV-seropositive. The rearranged segments are TRBV2 and TRBJ1-1; a stretch of 7 junction bases matches TRBD1. The CDR3 protein: CASRPMTGFAEAFF. The bases read TGTGCCAGCAGACCTATGACAGGGTTTGCTGAAGCTTTCTTT.